This T cell receptor (beta chain) was identified during a study of shared clonotypes between healthy human individuals. Unsorted PBMC replicate PCRs used approximately 300 ng DNA, around 30,000 T cell genomes. Generated by immunoSEQ multiplex PCR, the TCRdb table keeps only in-frame clones and is missing some. The top ten hold 9.5% to 15% of the sample, which has hundreds of thousands of clones, roughly 80% seen once. As for this clone: A read error may explain this, as a much larger clone is one base away. The sample holds other DNA sequences that translate to the same CDR3.

Germline CDR1 reads ENHRY; CDR2 reads SYGVKD. This CDR3 is 15 amino acids long. Unmatched junction bases numbered 6, after V lost 6 bases and J lost 0 bases. The sequencing input was PBMCs. The receptor's source is a woman between 40 and 55 years old in good health. Some clones in this sample may be carry-over from other donors' samples. The chain joins TRBV10-3 to TRBJ1-1, with TRBD1 identical over 8 bases. CDR3 loop: CAIRLGTGMNTEAFF. CDR3 nucleotides: TGTGCCATCAGGTTAGGGACAGGTATGAACACTGAAGCTTTCTTT.